This TCR beta chain originates from a study of technical replicates of blood from several donors. Sequencing used immunoSEQ multiplex PCR; TCRdb keeps in-frame clones, though not all of them. The repertoire includes about 53,000 clones, around 83% of them detected once, and 5% to 6% sits in the top ten. Germline CDR1 and CDR2: SNHLY and FYNNEI. The CDR3 extends over 15 amino acids. The J segment lost 3 bases and the V segment lost 6 bases, leaving 11 bases of the junction unmatched. This chain connects TRBV2 to TRBJ2-7, with TRBD2 identical over 7 bases. Input material: PBMCs. The source of this sequence is a human donor in good health. Some clones in this sample may be carry-over from other donors' samples. In DNA, the CDR3 is TGTGCCAGCAGGGCTAGCGGACGACCCGACTACGAGCAGTACTTC. Encoded protein: CASRASGRPDYEQYF.